This T cell receptor beta chain was recorded in a study of high-grade serous ovarian cancer treatment subgroups. Tumor samples were taken before definitive surgery or chemotherapy. Study-level points and caveats: CDR1 and CDR2 were left unanalyzed; analyses focused on CDR3.

Libraries were prepared by immunoSEQ multiplex PCR; TCRdb keeps only in-frame clonotypes and omits some of them. In the table there are 18,000 or so clones, about three quarters of which are singletons. Concerning this clone itself: What it binds is not known.

Germline V gene data show CDR1 as SNHLY and CDR2 as FYNNEI. This CDR3 has 14 amino acids. V lost 4 bases, J lost 3 bases, and 9 bases lay in between. This receptor was obtained from a human donor with high-grade serous ovarian cancer. The sequencing sample was made of tumor tissue. The V and J genes are TRBV2 and TRBJ2-2; a weak D match, TRBD1 (6 bases). The CDR3 DNA sequence: TGTGCCAGCAGTGTGGACAGCTACACCGGGGAGCTGTTTTTT. Translated: CASSVDSYTGELFF.